These T cell receptor beta chains were read from a single sample in a study of blood T cell repertoires in COVID-19. Here immunoSEQ multiplex PCR was the method, and the copy in TCRdb shows in-frame clones only, minus some. The data contain just under 100,000 clones, 70% to 90% of them seen just once; the ten biggest clones take up roughly 13%. Sample: peripheral blood. The receptors derive from a woman aged 60-75 years in a cohort sampled during active or convalescent COVID-19. The CDR3 runs from the conserved cysteine through the conserved F or W. D genes are given only for firm matches. Part of the rows lack a size; the others show once, few, many or a class for expanded clones.

TRBV27	TRBD1	TRBJ1-2	.	CASSVVRGSDYGYTF	TGTGCCAGCAGTGTAGTCAGGGGGTCGGACTATGGCTACACCTTC
TRBV7-2	.	TRBJ2-5	.	CASSLDSLETQYF	TGTGCCAGCAGCTTAGATAGCCTAGAGACCCAGTACTTC
TRBV5-5	TRBD2	TRBJ2-2	.	CASSLFTAGGRNTGELFF	TGTGCCAGCAGCTTGTTTACGGCGGGGGGCAGGAACACCGGGGAGCTGTTTTTT
TRBV6-1	TRBD1	TRBJ1-2	.	CASSEGTGGGAGYTF	TGTGCCAGCAGTGAAGGGACAGGGGGCGGGGCTGGCTACACCTTC
TRBV7-9	.	TRBJ1-1	.	CASSLGGAGNTEAFF	TGTGCCAGCAGCTTAGGGGGAGCGGGGAACACTGAAGCTTTCTTT
TRBV5-1	.	TRBJ2-2	.	CASKTGGNTGELFF	TGCGCCAGCAAGACAGGCGGGAACACCGGGGAGCTGTTTTTT
TRBV6-5	.	TRBJ2-1	once	CASQEDNGNEQFF	TGTGCCAGCCAGGAGGATAATGGGAATGAGCAGTTCTTC
TRBV19	TRBD1	TRBJ2-3	.	CASSSGTGGLTQYF	TGTGCCAGTAGTTCCGGGACAGGGGGCTTGACGCAGTATTTT
TRBV7-3	.	TRBJ2-2	.	CASSSDTGELFF	TGTGCCAGCAGCTCCGACACCGGGGAGCTGTTTTTT
TRBV3-1/TRBV3-2	TRBD1	TRBJ1-6	.	CASSQASRGSSPLHF	TGTGCCAGCAGCCAAGCCAGCAGGGGGAGTTCACCCCTCCACTTT
TRBV27	TRBD1	TRBJ2-7	.	CASSTPGTGSYEQYF	TGTGCCAGCAGCACACCCGGGACAGGGTCCTACGAGCAGTACTTC
TRBV11-2	TRBD1	TRBJ1-4	.	CASSGPGQGLGELFF	TGTGCCAGCAGCGGGCCGGGACAGGGCCTCGGAGAACTGTTTTTT
TRBV2	.	TRBJ1-4	.	CASSELIGEDEKLFF	TGTGCCAGCAGTGAATTGATTGGTGAGGATGAAAAACTGTTTTTT
TRBV19	.	TRBJ1-2	.	CASSFRDIGYGYTF	TGTGCCAGTAGCTTTAGGGACATAGGATATGGCTACACCTTC
TRBV19	TRBD1	TRBJ2-1	few	CASSFGQGNEQFF	TGTGCCAGTAGTTTCGGACAGGGTAATGAGCAGTTCTTC
TRBV11-2	.	TRBJ1-3	.	CASSLELERNTIYF	TGTGCCAGCAGCTTAGAGTTGGAGAGGAACACCATATATTTT
TRBV27	TRBD1	TRBJ1-2	.	CASSPGTAHYGYTF	TGTGCCAGCAGTCCTGGGACAGCACACTATGGCTACACCTTC
TRBV2	TRBD1	TRBJ2-7	.	CASSESPGQGAWEQYF	TGTGCCAGCAGTGAATCACCGGGACAGGGGGCCTGGGAGCAGTACTTC
TRBV5-8	TRBD1	TRBJ1-2	.	CASRSRDRVGYTF	TGTGCCAGCAGGAGCCGGGACAGGGTTGGCTACACCTTC
TRBV24-1	TRBD1	TRBJ1-6	once	CATSDLYWGQDYNSPLHF	TGTGCCACCAGTGATTTGTATTGGGGACAGGACTATAATTCACCCCTCCACTTT
TRBV6-5	.	TRBJ1-3	.	CASTLGDTIYF	TGTGCCAGCACGCTGGGAGACACCATATATTTT
TRBV5-8	.	TRBJ1-4	.	CASSWPNEKLFF	TGTGCCAGCAGCTGGCCTAATGAAAAACTGTTTTTT
TRBV5-1	.	TRBJ1-1	.	CASSLNSGGWAFF	TGCGCCAGCAGCTTGAACTCCGGGGGGTGGGCTTTCTTT
TRBV27	.	TRBJ2-7	.	CASRDSYSYEQYF	TGTGCCAGCAGGGACAGCTACTCCTACGAGCAGTACTTC
TRBV5-6	TRBD2	TRBJ2-7	.	CATSGTSRYEQYF	TGTGCCACTTCCGGGACTAGTCGCTACGAGCAGTACTTC
TRBV7-2	TRBD1	TRBJ1-5	few	CASSFSTGEQPQHF	TGTGCCAGCAGCTTCTCGACAGGGGAGCAGCCCCAGCATTTT
TRBV28	.	TRBJ2-3	.	CASSFKRSGRTDTQYF	TGTGCCAGCAGTTTTAAGCGAAGCGGCCGCACAGATACGCAGTATTTT
TRBV5-1	TRBD1	TRBJ2-7	.	CASSLGPGQGPYEQYF	TGCGCCAGCAGCTTGGGGCCGGGACAGGGACCCTACGAGCAGTACTTC
TRBV3-1/TRBV3-2	.	TRBJ2-3	.	CASSQGERGFHTDTQYF	TGTGCCAGCAGCCAAGGCGAACGGGGTTTCCACACAGATACGCAGTATTTT
TRBV24-1	TRBD1	TRBJ2-2	.	CATSDPDRAFTGELFF	TGTGCCACCAGTGACCCGGACAGGGCCTTCACCGGGGAGCTGTTTTTT
TRBV4-1	.	TRBJ1-5	.	CASSPGQFSNQPQHF	TGCGCCAGCAGTCCAGGACAGTTTAGCAATCAGCCCCAGCATTTT
TRBV19	.	TRBJ1-6	.	CASSIGGGDNSPLHF	TGTGCCAGTAGTATAGGGGGAGGCGATAATTCACCCCTCCACTTT
TRBV5-1	TRBD2	TRBJ2-5	.	CASSLGAASGWQETQYF	TGCGCCAGCAGCTTGGGCGCGGCTAGCGGGTGGCAAGAGACCCAGTACTTC
TRBV6-4	.	TRBJ1-2	.	CASGDRAYGYTF	TGTGCCAGCGGCGACAGAGCGTATGGCTACACCTTC
TRBV9	.	TRBJ2-7	.	CASSVEGSSYEQYF	TGTGCCAGCAGCGTAGAAGGGAGCTCCTACGAGCAGTACTTC
TRBV6-5	TRBD2	TRBJ2-7	.	CASSYEGGRAYEQYF	TGTGCCAGCAGTTACGAGGGCGGGAGGGCCTACGAGCAGTACTTC
TRBV9	TRBD1	TRBJ2-1	.	CASSVDPGQGSNEQFF	TGTGCCAGCAGCGTAGACCCGGGACAGGGGTCCAATGAGCAGTTCTTC
TRBV7-9	TRBD1	TRBJ1-5	.	CATGPTQGAGNQPQHF	TGTGCCACCGGACCAACCCAGGGGGCCGGCAATCAGCCCCAGCATTTT